This T cell receptor (beta chain) came from a study of shared clonotypes between healthy human individuals. Overall study context: Sampling drew on donors who were a couple of women and three men aged 18 to 49.

This CDR3 spans 15 amino acids. V lost 3 bases to trimming and J lost 4 bases; unmatched junction nucleotides: 9. CDR1 is KGHSH, CDR2 LQKENI, per germline. There were no recent acute infections or vaccinations among the donors, who were healthy HIV-negative adults. Measured with immunoSEQ multiplex PCR; TCRdb has only the in-frame clones, and not every one. The table lists about 2.3 million clones, 85% to 95% of them singletons. Sequencing was performed on naive CD4+ T cells from PBMCs. The subset here: CD45RA+ positively selected. The V and J genes are TRBV18 and TRBJ2-7; the match to TRBD1 covers 7 bases. The receptor comes from a man between 18 and 29 years old in good health. Some clones in this sample may be carry-over from other donors' samples. The CDR3 region is CASSPTRGQAYEQYF. The CDR3 DNA follows: TGTGCCAGCTCACCCACAAGGGGGCAGGCTTACGAGCAGTACTTC.